The entry that follows covers one T cell receptor beta chain sequence. Sequencing was performed with immunoSEQ multiplex PCR; in TCRdb, only in-frame clones are kept and a portion is missing. Of roughly 6,000 clones detected, approximately 88% appear once; the ten largest clones hold approximately 5%. The sample originates from a study of blood T cell dynamics during melanoma immunotherapy. The CDR3 is 14 amino acids. V was pared by 1 base and J by 5 bases, with 12 bases between. Germline V CDR1 and CDR2: SGHRS, YFSETQ. The sample's time point: week 3, after first cycle of checkpoint inhibitor. The receptor's source is a human donor with melanoma. The V and J genes are TRBV5-1 and TRBJ2-5; tentatively, D is TRBD2 (6 bases). Sequences were derived from blood, sampled from a patient treated with checkpoint blockade. CDR3 in DNA: TGCGCCAGCAGCTTGTATGCGGGGCCGGAGACCCAGTACTTC. Translated, it gives CASSLYAGPETQYF.